This entry is about one T cell receptor (beta chain). Its antigen is undetermined. Some clones are missing from TCRdb's copy, which holds only in-frame ones; the method was immunoSEQ multiplex PCR. The table includes about 85,000 clones, around 84% detected once. This entry comes from a study of graft-versus-host responses after intestinal transplantation. The CDR3 has 15 amino acids. V was trimmed by 6 bases and J by 5 bases, leaving 19 bases between them. The V gene's germline CDR1 is SNHLY and CDR2 FYNNEI. Material: unstimulated CD4+ T cells sorted from spleen or lymph node cells, obtained before intestinal transplant. The clonotype was recovered from a human donor who received an intestinal transplant. This rearrangement joins TRBV2 to TRBJ2-5; tentatively, D is TRBD1 (6 bases). This CDR3 reads CASSQNRVEWETQYF. The DNA for the CDR3 is TGTGCCAGCAGCCAGAACAGGGTGGAGTGGGAGACCCAGTACTTC.